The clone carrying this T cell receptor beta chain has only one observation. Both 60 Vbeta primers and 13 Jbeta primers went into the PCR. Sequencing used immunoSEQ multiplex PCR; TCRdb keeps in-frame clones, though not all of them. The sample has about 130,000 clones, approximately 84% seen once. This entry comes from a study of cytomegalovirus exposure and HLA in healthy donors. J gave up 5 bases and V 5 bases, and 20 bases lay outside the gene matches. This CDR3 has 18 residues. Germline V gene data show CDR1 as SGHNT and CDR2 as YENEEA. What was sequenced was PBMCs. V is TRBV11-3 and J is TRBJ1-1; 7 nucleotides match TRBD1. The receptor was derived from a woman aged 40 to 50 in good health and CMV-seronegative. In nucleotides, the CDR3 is TGTGCCAGCAGCCTGGGGGTTTACAGGGGAAAGGAGATGACTGAAGCTTTCTTT. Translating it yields CASSLGVYRGKEMTEAFF.